The TCR beta chain under discussion was sequenced for a study of vaccination effects on CD4 cells after COVID-19 (dated by TCRdb to 2021 to 2024). About the investigation overall: Each participant got two doses of an mRNA SARS-CoV-2 vaccine, either BNT162b2 or mRNA-1273. Cultures from other donors in the study were sequenced using the Oncomine TCR Beta short-read assay on an Illumina iSeq 100. The study compared SARS-CoV-2 spike-specific CD4+ TCR repertoires before and after mRNA vaccination in COVID-19 convalescent patients and infection-naive vaccine recipients. Pre-vaccine samples were collected from a couple of convalescent patients 16 days and one week before the first dose, corresponding to 142 and 148 days after COVID-19 diagnosis. A total of 10 COVID-19 convalescent patients and 4 SARS-CoV-2-naive healthy vaccine recipients were included in the full study.

From a lookup of the germline V gene, CDR1 and CDR2 are SGHRS and YFSETQ. The CDR3 numbers 14 residues from cysteine through phenylalanine. Only the CDR3 portion is preserved as DNA: 42 bases, with reading frame beginning at the first base. V is reduced by 1 base and J by 0 bases, leaving a spacing of 4 bases between them. The paper's findings and limits, for the study overall: Clones induced by infection and clones induced by vaccination both contracted markedly at late timepoints after vaccination, which fits with T cell responses waning over time. The study was limited by a small number of convalescent patients and lacked early post-infection timepoints. Among convalescent patients, the spike-reactive repertoire after vaccination was made up mainly of new vaccine-induced clones that were largely distinct from the clones induced by infection.

Only a few counts were recorded for this clone. There is no known antigen for this receptor. Base qualities were left out, and no much larger clone turns up one base away. In the ViraFEST assay, PBMC were stimulated with viral peptide pools, and TCR sequencing was then used to find antigen-specific CD4+ T cell clonotypes based on their expansion. After about 9 days of culture, CD4+ T cells were isolated with the EasySep CD4+ T cell isolation kit. Convalescent patients had PCR-confirmed SARS-CoV-2 infection between March and December 2020, before Alpha, Beta and Delta variants emerged in the United States. Under 2.5 million PBMC per well were cultured with about 9 ug/ml peptides in IMDM containing approximately 4.7% human AB serum, about 10 IU/ml IL-2 and gentamicin. Half of the culture medium was replaced with fresh IL-2-containing medium on days 3 and 7. Unless noted otherwise, every peptide stimulation condition was grown in triplicate wells. Using Ficoll-Paque Plus gradient centrifugation, PBMC were separated from whole blood and then either used fresh or cryopreserved at -140C. Overlapping peptide pools spanned the spike proteins of SARS-CoV-2 and the common cold coronaviruses HCoV-NL63, HCoV-OC43 and HCoV-229E. Genomic DNA was extracted from cultured CD4+ T cells with the QIAamp micro DNA kit.

The library came from the immunoSEQ multiplex PCR assay. TCR beta CDR3 sequencing was performed on DNA from the cultured, isolated CD4+ T cells. Concerning the study's data processing: The analysis removed non-productive TCR sequences, trimmed reads to the CDR3 region, and retained only CDR3s that were 7 or more amino acids long. Antigen-specific clonotypes were identified using the MANAFEST web app by comparison of expansion in peptide wells against reference cultures. For clones to be considered positive, expansion at FDR<0.05 versus reference and all other wells, an odds ratio above 5, and a frequency above 0.1% in two replicate wells were required. A clonotype was defined as cross-reactive if the clonotype was significantly expanded both in SARS-CoV-2 spike wells and in at least one common cold coronavirus spike condition. Using the stringdist R package, CDR3 similarity was measured by Levenshtein distance, and unrooted trees were constructed with ape in R 3.6.1. The table was pulled from immuneACCESS by TCRdb, which kept in-frame rearrangements only. Such tables lose some clones; where checked, under half of the loss comes from unresolved V genes, and the rest has no known cause. That table gives V, J and clone size, and the DNA gave D and trimming. The sample records some 40,000 clones, about 78% of which are singletons. The top ten hold approximately 15% of the sample.

The material sequenced was CD4+ T cells from PBMCs cultured with HCoV-NL63 spike peptides, taken before COVID-19 vaccination. In light of the paper, this sample's cell subset or site label describes: HCoV-NL63 spike overlapping peptide pool stimulation. The chain employs TRBV5-1 and TRBJ2-2; too little of a D gene remains to name it. The TCR originated in a human donor who had a prior SARS-CoV-2 infection. The CDR3 reads CASSLLANTGELFF. The sequenced DNA is TGCGCCAGCAGCTTGTTGGCGAACACCGGGGAGCTGTTTTTT.